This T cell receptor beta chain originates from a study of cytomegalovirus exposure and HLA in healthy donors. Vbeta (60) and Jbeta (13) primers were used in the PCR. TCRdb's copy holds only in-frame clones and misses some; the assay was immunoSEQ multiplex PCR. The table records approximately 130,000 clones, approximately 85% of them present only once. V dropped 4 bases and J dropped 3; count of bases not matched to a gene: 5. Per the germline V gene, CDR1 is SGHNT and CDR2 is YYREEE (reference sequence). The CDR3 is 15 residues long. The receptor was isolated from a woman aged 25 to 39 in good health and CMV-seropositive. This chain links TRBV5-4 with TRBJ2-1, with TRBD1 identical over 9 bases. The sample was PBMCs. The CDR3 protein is CASSAGQGLYNEQFF. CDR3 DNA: TGTGCCAGCAGCGCGGGACAGGGACTCTACAATGAGCAGTTCTTC.